The 25 T cell receptor beta chains reported below all come from one sample, sequenced in a study of immune cell composition in non-small cell lung cancer. TCRdb's copy holds only in-frame clones and misses some; the assay was immunoSEQ multiplex PCR. The sample carries about 10,000 clones, 65% to 70% recorded once. The sequenced sample was lung tumor tissue. Receptors were obtained from a human donor with non-small cell lung cancer.

Here the CDR3 DNA reads TGCGCCAGCAGCTACGGGACCCGGGGAAACGAGCAGTACTTC. Translated: CASSYGTRGNEQYF. V is TRBV5-1 and J is TRBJ2-7; perhaps D is TRBD1 or TRBD2 (5 bases each). From germline, CDR1 is SGHRS and CDR2 YFSETQ. Trimming left V 3 bases short and J 5 bases short, with 15 bases between. The CDR3 contains 14 residues.

V is TRBV11-2 and J is TRBJ2-1, with D unclear. Germline assignment: CDR1 SGHAT and CDR2 FQNNGV. The CDR3 extends over 15 amino acids. V dropped 1 base and J dropped 1 base, with 8 bases sitting between them. The CDR3 nucleotides read TGTGCCAGCAGCTTAGCAGGTCAATCCTACAATGAGCAGTTCTTC. It yields the protein CASSLAGQSYNEQFF.

The CDR3 spells CASSLISLDEQFF. The CDR3 nucleotides read TGTGCCAGCAGCTTGATCTCCCTGGATGAGCAGTTCTTC. V gene TRBV5-6 combines with J gene TRBJ2-1, with no clear D. This CDR3 comprises 13 residues. Trimming removed 1 base at V and 8 bases at J, with 10 bases between. In germline, CDR1 is SGHDT, CDR2 YYEEEE.

The rearrangement links TRBV5-1 to TRBJ1-2, with D possibly being TRBD1 (6 bases). CDR1 and CDR2 (germline): SGHRS, YFSETQ. This CDR3 is 14 amino acids long. V was trimmed by 4 bases and J by 5 bases, leaving 15 bases between them. The CDR3 DNA follows: TGCGCCAGCAGCCCCGGGGGGCGTGAGTATGGCTACACCTTC. It translates to CASSPGGREYGYTF.

This clone ranks as medium-sized. The chain links TRBV5-1 to TRBJ2-7; D is possibly TRBD1 (6 bases). The germline V gene encodes CDR1 SGHRS and CDR2 YFSETQ. The CDR3 spans 13 residues. The ends were cut back, 1 base at V and 6 bases at J, with 11 bases in the middle. CDR3 amino acids: CASSLRPTGEQYF. CDR3 DNA sequence: TGCGCCAGCAGCTTGCGCCCGACAGGCGAGCAGTACTTC.

This clone came up a few times. This rearrangement joins TRBV6-6 to TRBJ1-6; weak D call: TRBD1 (5 bases). The V end was cut by 7 bases, the J end by 4 bases, with 14 bases between. The CDR3 is 15 amino acids. Germline V lookup: CDR1 MNHNY, CDR2 SVGAGI (reference sequence). The CDR3 is CASTPRQRYNSPLHF. CDR3 DNA sequence: TGTGCCAGCACCCCCCGACAGAGATATAATTCACCCCTCCACTTT.

The sample holds a few counts of this clone. In nucleotides, the CDR3 is TGTGCCAGCAGCTTACCTGGACTAGCGGGGGGGGATGAGCAGTTCTTC. Protein: CASSLPGLAGGDEQFF. The chain couples TRBV7-9 to TRBJ2-1, with TRBD2 identical over 15 bases. Germline-derived CDR1 and CDR2 are SEHNR and FQNEAQ (reference sequence). The CDR3 extends over 16 amino acids. Trimming cost V 2 bases and J 8 bases; bases outside gene matches: 4. The full variable domain, its missing parts supplied by reference TRBV7-9 and TRBJ2-1, is DTGVSQNPRHKITKRGQNVTFRCDPISEHNRLYWYRQTLGQGPEFLTYFQNEAQLEKSRLLSDRFSAERPKGSFSTLEIQRTEQGDSAMYLCASSLPGLAGGDEQFFGPGTRLTVL.

The rearrangement uses TRBV6-1 and TRBJ2-5; D not certain. Trimming cost V 3 bases and J 3 bases, with 11 bases left between them. Per the germline V gene, CDR1 is MNHNS and CDR2 is SASEGT. The CDR3 totals 14 residues. The DNA for the CDR3 is TGTGCCAGCAGTGATTCGGGCGGCGAAGAGACCCAGTACTTC. Translation: CASSDSGGEETQYF.

The chain joins TRBV6-6 to TRBJ1-3; D gene ambiguous. Trimming left V 6 bases short and J 2 bases short, with 5 bases between. The CDR3 runs to 12 residues. Germline V CDR1 and CDR2: MNHNY, SVGAGI (reference sequence). The CDR3 DNA follows: TGTGCCAGCAGCCGCACTGGAAACACCATATATTTT. Amino acid sequence: CASSRTGNTIYF.

This clone is classed as medium-sized. V gene TRBV5-1 combines with J gene TRBJ2-7; D uncertain. The CDR3 is made up of 13 amino acids. The V gene lost 1 base and the J gene lost 7 bases, with 12 bases spanning the gap. Per germline, CDR1 SGHRS and CDR2 YFSETQ. CDR3 nucleotide sequence: TGCGCCAGCAGCTTGAGGTATCTGGAGGAGCAGTACTTC. Protein product: CASSLRYLEEQYF.

This clone was counted only a few times. The rearrangement uses TRBV5-1 and TRBJ1-6; the match to TRBD1 covers 7 bases. V gave up 0 bases and J gave up 3 bases; unmatched junction bases: 6. This CDR3 comprises 17 residues. In germline, CDR1 is SGHRS, CDR2 YFSETQ. The CDR3 nucleotides read TGCGCCAGCAGCTTGGGGGGACAGAGAATCTATAATTCACCCCTCCACTTT. It is translated as CASSLGGQRIYNSPLHF. The variable domain in full, with the rest retrieved from reference TRBV5-1 and TRBJ1-6, is KAGVTQTPRYLIKTRGQQVTLSCSPISGHRSVSWYQQTPGQGLQFLFEYFSETQRNKGNFPGRFSGRQFSNSRSEMNVSTLELGDSALYLCASSLGGQRIYNSPLHFGNGTRLTVT.

The V and J genes are TRBV30 and TRBJ2-3, with D tentatively TRBD1 (6 bases). V was trimmed by 4 bases and J by 1 base, leaving 9 bases between them. CDR3 length: 13 residues. The germline V gene has CDR1 GTSNPN and CDR2 SVGIG (reference sequence). CDR3 amino acids: CAWKRTGTDTQYF. The CDR3 coding sequence is TGTGCCTGGAAAAGGACAGGCACAGATACGCAGTATTTT.

The chain recombines TRBV10-1 with TRBJ2-7; 8 bases match TRBD1. The CDR3 contains 13 residues. Germline CDR1 and CDR2: WNHNN and SYGVQD (reference sequence). The V gene end was trimmed by 4 bases and the J gene end by 6 bases; junction bases not matched to a gene: 5. As DNA, the CDR3 is TGCGCCAGCAGTGTCGGACAGGGTGGCGAGCAGTACTTC. This gives the protein CASSVGQGGEQYF.

The gene calls are TRBV11-2 and TRBJ1-4; D is perhaps TRBD1 (6 bases). Deletions cut 8 bases from V and 5 bases from J, with 15 bases between. From germline, CDR1 is SGHAT and CDR2 FQNNGV. The CDR3 has 14 residues. CDR3 protein: CASRKGQGNEKLFF. The CDR3 DNA is TGTGCCAGCCGAAAGGGGCAGGGGAATGAAAAACTGTTTTTT.

In its sample, this clone was seen once. This rearrangement joins TRBV11-3 to TRBJ2-7, with 9 positions matching TRBD1. Germline V gene sequence: CDR1 SGHNT, CDR2 YENEEA. The junction had 4 bases not matched to a gene; V was cut back by 1 base and J by 3 bases. The CDR3 length is 15 residues. The CDR3 DNA sequence: TGTGCCAGCAGCTTAGCAGGGACAGGGCTCTACGAGCAGTACTTC. This encodes CASSLAGTGLYEQYF.

Concerning this clone: Since a much larger clone is just one base distant, this may be a read error. Other nucleotide sequences from this sample produce the same CDR3. This sequence joins TRBV6-6 and TRBJ1-4; D not resolved. This CDR3 region has 11 residues. V was trimmed by 6 bases and J by 5 bases, leaving 4 bases between them. Germline V gives CDR1 MNHNY, CDR2 SVGAGI (reference sequence). Written as DNA, the CDR3 is TGTGCCAGCAGGGGAAATGAAAAACTGTTTTTT. Protein product: CASRGNEKLFF.

V is TRBV6-1 and J is TRBJ2-7; D is unresolved. The CDR3 runs 16 residues. Trimming shortened V by 2 bases and J by 4 bases, and 18 bases separated the two germline ends. CDR1 and CDR2 (germline): MNHNS, SASEGT. The CDR3 sequence: CASSELTGPGGYEQYF. CDR3 DNA: TGTGCCAGCAGTGAACTAACCGGGCCGGGCGGATACGAGCAGTACTTC.

This chain uses TRBV6-6 with TRBJ1-2; 8 bases fit TRBD1. V gave up 2 bases and J gave up 3 bases; unmatched junction bases: 5. CDR3 length: 15 amino acids. Looked up from germline, CDR1 is MNHNY and CDR2 is SVGAGI (reference sequence). The CDR3, as DNA: TGTGCCAGCAGTTACACCCTGACAGGGGACTATGGCTACACCTTC. As protein: CASSYTLTGDYGYTF.

The chain recombines TRBV5-1 with TRBJ1-6; D is ambiguous. V gave up 2 bases and J gave up 5 bases, with 17 bases separating them. Germline V gene sequence: CDR1 SGHRS, CDR2 YFSETQ. This CDR3 has 17 amino acids. The CDR3 bases are TGCGCCAGCAGCTTCTCGGCCCTGGGGATTAATAATTCACCCCTCCACTTT. It specifies CASSFSALGINNSPLHF.

The rearrangement uses TRBV7-2 and TRBJ1-2, with D perhaps matching TRBD1 (6 bases). V lost 2 bases and J 4 bases, leaving 8 bases between the germline ends. Per germline, CDR1 SGHTA and CDR2 FQGNSA. The CDR3 spans 13 residues. The CDR3 DNA reads TGTGCCAGCAGCTTAAGGGGGTTCTATGGCTACACCTTC. Protein sequence: CASSLRGFYGYTF.

V gene TRBV9 combines with J gene TRBJ1-1; no clear D gene. CDR1 is SGDLS and CDR2 is YYNGEE in the germline V gene. Trimming stripped 5 bases from V and 1 base from J, with 15 bases between. This CDR3 contains 15 residues. The CDR3 region is CASRAGVLENTEAFF. CDR3 DNA sequence: TGTGCCAGCAGAGCAGGAGTTTTAGAGAACACTGAAGCTTTCTTT.

This clone appeared a single time. The genes are TRBV13 and TRBJ2-7, with D unresolved. V shed 4 bases and J shed 1 base, with 17 bases lying between them. The CDR3 contains 16 residues. The germline CDR1 and CDR2 sequences are PRHDT and FYEKMQ (reference sequence). In DNA form, the CDR3 reads TGTGCCAGCAGCTATCCTCGCGTTCGTGGGTCCTACGAGCAGTACTTC. It is translated as CASSYPRVRGSYEQYF. Combining the CDR3 with reference TRBV13 and TRBJ2-7 gives the whole variable domain AAGVIQSPRHLIKEKRETATLKCYPIPRHDTVYWYQQGPGQDPQFLISFYEKMQSDKGSIPDRFSAQQFSDYHSELNMSSLELGDSALYFCASSYPRVRGSYEQYFGPGTRLTVT.

This chain connects TRBV12-5 to TRBJ2-5, with TRBD2 identical over 7 bases. Losses at the gene ends were 5 bases for V and 0 bases for J; bases not matched to a gene: 9. The CDR3 loop spans 16 amino acids. Looked up from germline, CDR1 is LGHNT and CDR2 is FRNRAP. The DNA of the CDR3 is TGTGCTAGTGGTCCGGGAGCGGGGATGAACCAAGAGACCCAGTACTTC. Translating it yields CASGPGAGMNQETQYF.

The gene calls are TRBV9 and TRBJ1-3, with D hard to call. The germline V and J ends were trimmed by 1 base and 2 bases, with 7 bases remaining between them. The CDR3 contains 14 residues. Germline CDR1 reads SGDLS; CDR2 reads YYNGEE. The CDR3 loop is CASSVTVAGNTIYF. The CDR3 bases are TGTGCCAGCAGCGTAACGGTGGCTGGAAACACCATATATTTT.

This chain uses TRBV6-4 with TRBJ2-3; D gene uncertain. The CDR3 has 13 residues. Per the germline V gene, CDR1 is MRHNA and CDR2 is SNTAGT. V dropped 2 bases and J dropped 10 bases, with 13 bases sitting between them. CDR3 DNA: TGTGCCAGCAGTGACACACCCGCATACGCGCAGTATTTT. Amino acids: CASSDTPAYAQYF.